The 24 T cell receptor beta chains given below trace back to one sample, sequenced in a study of T cells in Graves' hyperthyroidism and ophthalmopathy. RNA transcripts yielded amplified TCR beta CDR3 regions. First-round RT-PCR targeting the TCR CDR3 was performed with the HTBI primer set. TCRdb redid the calling of the multiplex PCR reads with MiXCR, one entry per CDR3 protein. The sample records hundreds of thousands of distinct CDR3 sequences, around 15% being singletons. The sequenced material came from blood. These receptors were taken from a woman under 30 with Graves' hyperthyroidism.

This clonotype came up many times. V is TRBV30 and J is TRBJ2-1; the match to TRBD1 covers 9 bases. The CDR3 sequence is 16 residues long. After removal of 5 bases from V and 6 bases from J, the junction contained 14 bases not matched to a gene. Germline assignment: CDR1 GTSNPN and CDR2 SVGIG (reference sequence). The CDR3 reads CAWDRGGDRVRNEQFF. The CDR3 nucleotides are TGTGCCTGGGATCGGGGAGGGGACAGGGTACGCAATGAGCAGTTCTTC. The variable domain in full, with the rest retrieved from reference TRBV30 and TRBJ2-1, is SQTIHQWPATLVQPVGSPLSLECTVEGTSNPNLYWYRQAAGRGLQLLFYSVGIGQISSEVPQNLSASRPQDRQFILSSKKLLLSDSGFYLCAWDRGGDRVRNEQFFGPGTRLTVL.

This clonotype appeared many times. The genes are TRBV2 and TRBJ1-5, with D possibly being TRBD1 (6 bases). CDR3 length: 17 amino acids. Per the germline V gene, CDR1 is SNHLY and CDR2 is FYNNEI. V was clipped by 6 bases and J by 0 bases, with 18 bases between them. The chain's CDR3 is CASRTGRASSSNQPQHF. The CDR3 DNA is TGTGCCAGCAGGACAGGCAGGGCCTCGTCTAGCAATCAGCCCCAGCATTTT.

This clonotype was picked up many times. V is TRBV12-3 or TRBV12-4 and J is TRBJ2-7; D call uncertain. The CDR3 is 15 residues long. The V and J ends lost 1 base and 2 bases respectively, with 12 bases between them. The CDR3 region has the DNA TGTGCCAGCAGTTTAGGTGGGCATGCACCCTACGAGCAGTACTTC. Amino acids: CASSLGGHAPYEQYF.

The chain couples TRBV29-1 to TRBJ2-3, with TRBD1 as a possible D gene (6 bases). Germline V gene lookup returns CDR1 SQVTM and CDR2 ANQGSEA. Trimming pared 4 bases from V and 6 bases from J, leaving 14 bases between. This CDR3 contains 13 residues. The CDR3 here is CSVGSTGSDTQYF. The DNA for the CDR3 is TGCAGCGTTGGATCAACAGGGAGCGATACGCAGTATTTT.

The chain is built from TRBV20-1 and TRBJ2-5; no firm D call. CDR1 is DFQATT and CDR2 is SNEGSKA in the germline V gene (reference sequence). V was cut by 6 bases and J by 1 base, with 9 bases left in between. The CDR3 has 12 amino acids. The CDR3 protein is CSATVSQETQYF. The CDR3, as DNA: TGCAGTGCCACGGTATCCCAAGAGACCCAGTACTTC.

This clonotype was seen a few times. The J gene is TRBJ2-7, the V gene TRBV4-3, with 14 positions matching TRBD2. This CDR3 region has 18 residues. After removal of 1 base from V and 5 bases from J, the junction contained 10 bases not matched to a gene. The germline gives CDR1 LGHNA, CDR2 YSLEER. CDR3 nucleotide sequence: TGCGCCAGCAGCCAAGGCTCCCCGGGACTAGCGGGAGCCGACGAGCAGTACTTC. Residues: CASSQGSPGLAGADEQYF.

The V call is TRBV3-1, the J call TRBJ2-7; 9 bases are shared with TRBD2. Germline V gives CDR1 LGHDT, CDR2 YNNKEL (reference sequence). The CDR3 sequence is 18 residues long. Germline trimming cut 1 base from V and 1 base from J; bases unmatched to any gene: 11. The CDR3, as DNA: TGTGCCAGCAGCCAAGGGTATTCTAGCGGGAAGAGGTCCTACGAGCAGTACTTC. Translating it yields CASSQGYSSGKRSYEQYF.

This clonotype was counted at least ten times. The chain combines TRBV6-1 with TRBJ2-3; D call uncertain. The CDR3 is made up of 17 amino acids. Trimming pared 5 bases from V and 1 base from J, leaving 19 bases between. CDR1 MNHNS and CDR2 SASEGT come from the germline V gene. CDR3 DNA: TGTGCCAGCAGTTACACGGGCATTTCCTCTGGCACAGATACGCAGTATTTT. It yields the protein CASSYTGISSGTDTQYF.

There are many counts of this clonotype. This chain uses TRBV27 with TRBJ2-7, with D perhaps matching TRBD1 (5 bases). V was shortened by 6 bases and J by 6 bases, with 18 bases between the two germline ends. The CDR3 is 14 amino acids. Per the germline V gene, CDR1 is MNHEY and CDR2 is SMNVEV (reference sequence). The CDR3 nucleotides are TGTGCCAGCAGACCCCTAGGGGCCCCGGCCGAGCAGTACTTC. Translating it yields CASRPLGAPAEQYF.

This clonotype was found many times. J is TRBJ1-1 and V is TRBV2; D not resolved. The V gene's germline CDR1 is SNHLY and CDR2 FYNNEI. Trimming cost V 5 bases and J 1 base, with 14 bases left between them. This CDR3 is built from 15 residues. DNA of the CDR3: TGTGCCAGCAGTCAGGAGACGGTAGCGAACACTGAAGCTTTCTTT. Translated: CASSQETVANTEAFF.

This clonotype has a count of ten or more. The chain employs TRBV6-9 and TRBJ2-7; TRBD2 agrees at 11 bases. Germline V lookup: CDR1 MNHGY, CDR2 SVAAGI. CDR3 length: 15 amino acids. Trimming at V came to 2 bases and at J to 1 base, leaving 1 base not matched to a gene. CDR3 DNA sequence: TGTGCCAGCAGTTATGGGACTAGCGGATCCTACGAGCAGTACTTC. Its protein is CASSYGTSGSYEQYF.

The chain joins TRBV7-2 to TRBJ2-7; a weak D match, TRBD2 (5 bases). The ends were cut back, 5 bases at V and 2 bases at J, with 16 bases in the middle. Germline V gives CDR1 SGHTA, CDR2 FQGNSA. This CDR3 has 15 amino acids. The CDR3 nucleotides read TGTGCCAGCAGCCCGACGGCGGGTCTAACCTACGAGCAGTACTTC. Encoded protein: CASSPTAGLTYEQYF.

In this sample, this clonotype turned up many times. The chain carries TRBV12-3 or TRBV12-4 and TRBJ2-5; 7 positions match TRBD1. V dropped 6 bases and J dropped 7; count of bases not matched to a gene: 11. The CDR3 covers 14 residues. The CDR3 nucleotides are TGTGCCAGCAGACAGGGACAGAACCTCCTGACCCAGTACTTC. Amino acids: CASRQGQNLLTQYF.

This clonotype was counted at least ten times. The chain carries TRBV27 and TRBJ2-3; TRBD2 matches 14 bases. This CDR3 contains 16 residues. Germline V CDR1 and CDR2: MNHEY, SMNVEV (reference sequence). V lost 5 bases and J lost 5; bases outside the gene matches: 6. Written as DNA, the CDR3 is TGTGCCAGCAGTCGGAGACTAGCGGGAGGGAAAGATACGCAGTATTTT. As protein: CASSRRLAGGKDTQYF.

The chain uses TRBV5-1 and TRBJ1-4, with 10 bases fitting TRBD1. The germline gives CDR1 SGHRS, CDR2 YFSETQ. The junction had 7 bases not matched to a gene; V was cut back by 0 bases and J by 8 bases. This CDR3 has 16 residues. The CDR3 DNA sequence: TGCGCCAGCAGCTTGGCCCCCGGACAGGGGGGGGAAAAACTGTTTTTT. This encodes CASSLAPGQGGEKLFF.

In this sample, this clonotype turned up many times. The chain uses TRBV10-3 and TRBJ2-2; 11 positions match TRBD2. The CDR3 consists of 17 residues. Looked up from germline, CDR1 is ENHRY and CDR2 is SYGVKD. The J segment lost 0 bases and the V segment lost 9 bases, leaving 9 bases of the junction unmatched. CDR3: CAIGGLAATPNTGELFF. The CDR3 DNA sequence: TGTGCCATTGGGGGACTAGCGGCCACTCCGAACACCGGGGAGCTGTTTTTT.

This clonotype appeared many times. The chain recombines TRBV3-1 with TRBJ1-1; D gene ambiguous. V was pared by 0 bases and J by 2 bases, with 10 bases between. This CDR3 has 15 residues. CDR1 is LGHDT, CDR2 YNNKEL, per germline (reference sequence). The CDR3 DNA reads as TGTGCCAGCAGCCAAGATCAGTTCAGAAACACTGAAGCTTTCTTT. Translated: CASSQDQFRNTEAFF.

This clonotype was observed a few times. This sequence joins TRBV15 and TRBJ2-7; TRBD2 matches at 8 bases. Looked up from germline, CDR1 is LNHNV and CDR2 is YYDKDF (reference sequence). V lost 4 bases to trimming and J lost 4 bases; unmatched junction nucleotides: 9. The CDR3 has 15 amino acids. The CDR3 DNA reads as TGTGCCACCAGCAACCGGTACAGCGGGAGTTACGAGCAGTACTTC. Its translation is CATSNRYSGSYEQYF. Full variable domain (remainder filled in from reference TRBV15 and TRBJ2-7): DAMVIQNPRYQVTQFGKPVTLSCSQTLNHNVMYWYQQKSSQAPKLLFHYYDKDFNNEADTPDNFQSRRPNTSFCFLDIRSPGLGDTAMYLCATSNRYSGSYEQYFGPGTRLTVT.

This clonotype occurred many times. The J gene is TRBJ2-7, the V gene TRBV2; D is possibly TRBD1 (5 bases). CDR3 length: 12 amino acids. Trimming stripped 8 bases from V and 5 bases from J, with 13 bases between. Germline loops: CDR1 SNHLY, CDR2 FYNNEI. CDR3 sequence (DNA): TGTGCCAGCGTAGGGGTACGAAACGAGCAGTACTTC. The encoded protein is CASVGVRNEQYF.

This clonotype was observed a handful of times. This chain connects TRBV6-6 to TRBJ1-5; D call uncertain. This CDR3 has 13 residues. Germline CDR1 reads MNHNY; CDR2 reads SVGAGI (reference sequence). Trimming removed 2 bases from V and 4 bases from J, with 6 bases in between. The CDR3 reads CASSYHQNQPQHF. DNA of the CDR3: TGTGCCAGCAGTTACCACCAAAATCAGCCCCAGCATTTT.

Points on this clonotype: An end of the junction differs from the germline gene, which may be a read error. CDR3: CVSSLAAGGVNEKLFF. CDR3 in DNA: TGCGTCAGCAGCTTGGCGGCAGGGGGTGTGAATGAAAAACTGTTTTTT. This rearrangement joins TRBV5-1 to TRBJ1-4; 7 bases agree with TRBD1. The length of the CDR3 is 16 residues. From germline, CDR1 is SGHRS and CDR2 YFSETQ.

The rearrangement joins TRBV19 to TRBJ2-6; D ambiguous. The CDR3 is made up of 15 amino acids. CDR1 and CDR2 (germline): LNHDA, SQIVND (reference sequence). V lost 1 base and J 0 bases, leaving 4 bases between the germline ends. Here the CDR3 reads CASSIASSGANVLTF. The DNA of the CDR3 is TGTGCCAGTAGTATAGCCAGCTCTGGGGCCAACGTCCTGACTTTC. Using reference TRBV19 and TRBJ2-6 for the parts outside the CDR3, the full variable domain is DGGITQSPKYLFRKEGQNVTLSCEQNLNHDAMYWYRQDPGQGLRLIYYSQIVNDFQKGDIAEGYSVSREKKESFPLTVTSAQKNPTAFYLCASSIASSGANVLTFGAGSRLTVL.

This clonotype showed up just a few times. The chain combines TRBV6-2 or TRBV6-3 with TRBJ2-5; 7 bases are shared with TRBD2. The length of the CDR3 is 17 residues. CDR1 is MNHEY, CDR2 SVGEGT, per germline. V lost 0 bases and J lost 5; bases outside the gene matches: 12. Written as DNA, the CDR3 is TGTGCCAGCAGTTACTCGAAATTTGTTAGCGGGCGGGAGACCCAGTACTTC. Its protein product is CASSYSKFVSGRETQYF.

This clonotype was seen repeatedly, ten times or more. The rearrangement links TRBV11-2 to TRBJ2-2; either TRBD1 or TRBD2 may supply D (5 bases each). V shed 6 bases and J shed 2 bases, with 16 bases lying between them. Germline CDR1 is SGHAT and CDR2 is FQNNGV. The CDR3 consists of 16 residues. The CDR3, as DNA: TGTGCCAGCAGTTCCCCCGCCGGGACCAACACCGGGGAGCTGTTTTTT. Translation: CASSSPAGTNTGELFF.